The sequence of this T cell receptor (beta chain) was determined in a study of blood T cell repertoires in COVID-19. Clones were read by immunoSEQ multiplex PCR, and TCRdb kept only the in-frame ones, dropping some. The repertoire holds about 180,000 clones, with over 75% as singletons. The CDR3 is made up of 15 amino acids. The germline V gene encodes CDR1 SEHNR and CDR2 FQNEAQ (reference sequence). V was cut by 5 bases and J by 1 base, with 9 bases left in between. Sequencing used PBMCs or T cells enriched from blood (not recorded which). The source is a woman in her thirties or forties with acute COVID-19. The chain is built from TRBV7-9 and TRBJ2-6; D may be TRBD2 (5 bases). The DNA for the CDR3 is TGTGCCAGCAGCCCGGGGTTTTCTGGGGCCAACGTCCTGACTTTC. This codes for CASSPGFSGANVLTF.